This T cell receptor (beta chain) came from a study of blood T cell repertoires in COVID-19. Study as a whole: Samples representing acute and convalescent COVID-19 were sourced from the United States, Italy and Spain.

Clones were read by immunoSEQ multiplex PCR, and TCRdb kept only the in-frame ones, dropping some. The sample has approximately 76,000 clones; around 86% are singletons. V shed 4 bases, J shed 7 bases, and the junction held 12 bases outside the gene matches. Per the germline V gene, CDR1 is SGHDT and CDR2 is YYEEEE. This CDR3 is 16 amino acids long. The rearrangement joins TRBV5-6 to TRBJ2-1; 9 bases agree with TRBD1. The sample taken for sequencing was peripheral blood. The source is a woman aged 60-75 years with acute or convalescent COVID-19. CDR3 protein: CASSLIGQGRGNEQFF. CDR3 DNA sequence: TGTGCCAGCAGCCTGATCGGACAGGGGAGAGGAAATGAGCAGTTCTTC.